This T cell receptor (beta chain) was obtained from a study of control samples from healthy donors and cancer patients. Germline values: CDR1 SGHDT, CDR2 YYEEEE. This CDR3 contains 11 residues. Trimming took off 4 bases at V and 2 bases at J, with 4 bases between the two ends. Method: immunoSEQ multiplex PCR; TCRdb's copy keeps in-frame clones and lacks some. Counted here are 150,000 to 200,000 clones, 90% to 95% occurring once; the ten biggest clones make up approximately 4%. This clone appeared a few times. The sequence was obtained from a woman aged 60 to 75 in good health. V and J are TRBV5-6 and TRBJ2-7; D call uncertain. Sequencing input: blood. The DNA for the CDR3 is TGTGCCAGCAGCCGGGCCTACGAGCAGTACTTC. It is translated as CASSRAYEQYF.